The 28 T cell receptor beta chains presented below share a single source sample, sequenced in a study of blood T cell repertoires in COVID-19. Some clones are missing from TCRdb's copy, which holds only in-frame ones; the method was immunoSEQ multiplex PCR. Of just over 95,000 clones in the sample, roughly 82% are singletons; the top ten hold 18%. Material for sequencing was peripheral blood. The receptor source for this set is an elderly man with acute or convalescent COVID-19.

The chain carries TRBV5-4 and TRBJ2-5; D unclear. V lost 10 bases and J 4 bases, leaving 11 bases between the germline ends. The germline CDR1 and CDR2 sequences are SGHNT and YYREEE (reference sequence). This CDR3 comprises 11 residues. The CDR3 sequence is CAGLNGETQYF. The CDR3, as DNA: TGTGCCGGTTTAAACGGAGAGACCCAGTACTTC. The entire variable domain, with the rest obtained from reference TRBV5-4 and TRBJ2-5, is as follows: ETGVTQSPTHLIKTRGQQVTLRCSSQSGHNTVSWYQQALGQGPQFIFQYYREEENGRGNFPPRFSGLQFPNYSSELNVNALELDDSALYLCAGLNGETQYFGPGTRLLVL.

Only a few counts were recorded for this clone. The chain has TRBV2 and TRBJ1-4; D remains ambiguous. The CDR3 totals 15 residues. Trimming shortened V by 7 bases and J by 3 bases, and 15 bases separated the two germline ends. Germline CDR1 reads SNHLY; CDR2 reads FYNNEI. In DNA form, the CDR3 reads TGTGCCAGCAAATTGGGCTCCGTACCTAATGAAAAACTGTTTTTT. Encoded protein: CASKLGSVPNEKLFF.

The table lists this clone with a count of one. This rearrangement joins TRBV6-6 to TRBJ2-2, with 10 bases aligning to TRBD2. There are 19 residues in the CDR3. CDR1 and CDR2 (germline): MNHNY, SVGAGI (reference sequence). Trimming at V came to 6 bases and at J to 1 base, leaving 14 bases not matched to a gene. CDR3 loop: CASSLRPGVAGGNTGELFF. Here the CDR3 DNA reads TGTGCCAGCAGCTTACGGCCCGGGGTAGCGGGAGGGAACACCGGGGAGCTGTTTTTT.

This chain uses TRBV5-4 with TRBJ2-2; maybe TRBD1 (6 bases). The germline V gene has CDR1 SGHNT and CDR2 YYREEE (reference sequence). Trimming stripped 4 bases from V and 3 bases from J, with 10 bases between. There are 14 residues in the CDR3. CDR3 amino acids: CASSLGQHTGELFF. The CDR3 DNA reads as TGTGCCAGCAGCCTCGGACAGCACACCGGGGAGCTGTTTTTT.

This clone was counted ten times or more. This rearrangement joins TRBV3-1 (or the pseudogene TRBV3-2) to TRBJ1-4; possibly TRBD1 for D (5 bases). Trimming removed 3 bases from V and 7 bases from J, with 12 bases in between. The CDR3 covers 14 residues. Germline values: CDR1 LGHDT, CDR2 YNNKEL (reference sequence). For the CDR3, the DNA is TGTGCCAGCAGCCATTCAGGGTTGAGTGAAAAACTGTTTTTT. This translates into CASSHSGLSEKLFF.

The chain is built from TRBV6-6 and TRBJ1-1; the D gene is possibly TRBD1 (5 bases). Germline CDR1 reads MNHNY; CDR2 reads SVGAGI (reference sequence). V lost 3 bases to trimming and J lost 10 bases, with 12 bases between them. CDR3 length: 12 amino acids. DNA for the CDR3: TGTGCCAGCAGTTATCCAGGGTCCGGAGCTTTCTTT. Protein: CASSYPGSGAFF.

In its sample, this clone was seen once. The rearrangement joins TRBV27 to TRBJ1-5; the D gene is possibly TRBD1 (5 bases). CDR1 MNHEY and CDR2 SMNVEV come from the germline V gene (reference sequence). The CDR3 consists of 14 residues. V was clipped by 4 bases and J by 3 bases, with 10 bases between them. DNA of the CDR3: TGTGCCAGCAGTTCTAGGGGTCCCAATCAGCCCCAGCATTTT. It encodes CASSSRGPNQPQHF.

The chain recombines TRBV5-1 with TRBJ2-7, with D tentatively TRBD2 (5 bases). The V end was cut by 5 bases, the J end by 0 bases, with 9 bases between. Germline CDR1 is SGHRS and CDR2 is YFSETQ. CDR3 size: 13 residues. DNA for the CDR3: TGCGCCAGCAGGTCGGACTTCTCCTACGAGCAGTACTTC. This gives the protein CASRSDFSYEQYF.

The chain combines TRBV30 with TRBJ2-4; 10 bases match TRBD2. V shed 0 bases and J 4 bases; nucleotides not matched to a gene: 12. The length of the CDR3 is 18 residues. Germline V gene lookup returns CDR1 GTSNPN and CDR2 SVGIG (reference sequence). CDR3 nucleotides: TGTGCCTGGAGTGTAGGGGTTAGCGGGAGGCCCTCGAAAAACATTCAGTACTTC. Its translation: CAWSVGVSGRPSKNIQYF.

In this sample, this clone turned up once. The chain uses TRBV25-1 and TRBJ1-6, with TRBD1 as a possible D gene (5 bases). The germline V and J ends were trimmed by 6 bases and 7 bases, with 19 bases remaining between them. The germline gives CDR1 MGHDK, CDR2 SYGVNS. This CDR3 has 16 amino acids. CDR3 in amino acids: CASSVSLGGTNSPLHF. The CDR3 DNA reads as TGTGCCAGCAGCGTCTCCTTGGGAGGGACGAATTCACCCCTCCACTTT.

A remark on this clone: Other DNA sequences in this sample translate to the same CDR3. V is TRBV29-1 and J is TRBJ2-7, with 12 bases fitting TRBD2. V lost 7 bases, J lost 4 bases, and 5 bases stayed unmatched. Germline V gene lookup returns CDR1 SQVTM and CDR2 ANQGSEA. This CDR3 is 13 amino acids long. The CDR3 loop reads CSARTSGMYEQYF. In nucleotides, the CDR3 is TGCAGCGCACGGACTAGCGGGATGTACGAGCAGTACTTC.

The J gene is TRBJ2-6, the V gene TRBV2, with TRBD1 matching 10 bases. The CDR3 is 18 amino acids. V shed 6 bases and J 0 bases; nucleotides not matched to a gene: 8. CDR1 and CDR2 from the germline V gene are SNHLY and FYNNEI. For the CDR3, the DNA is TGTGCCAGCAGGGGGGGACAGGGGAAACCCTCTGGGGCCAACGTCCTGACTTTC. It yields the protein CASRGGQGKPSGANVLTF. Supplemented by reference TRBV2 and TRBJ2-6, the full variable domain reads EPEVTQTPSHQVTQMGQEVILRCVPISNHLYFYWYRQILGQKVEFLVSFYNNEISEKSEIFDDQFSVERPDGSNFTLKIRSTKLEDSAMYFCASRGGQGKPSGANVLTFGAGSRLTVL.

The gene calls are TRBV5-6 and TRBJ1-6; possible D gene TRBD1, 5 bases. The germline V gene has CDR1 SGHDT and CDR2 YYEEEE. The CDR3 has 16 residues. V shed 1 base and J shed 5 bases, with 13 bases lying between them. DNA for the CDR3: TGTGCCAGCAGCTTGTGGGCAGGGCAAGATAATTCACCCCTCCACTTT. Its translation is CASSLWAGQDNSPLHF.

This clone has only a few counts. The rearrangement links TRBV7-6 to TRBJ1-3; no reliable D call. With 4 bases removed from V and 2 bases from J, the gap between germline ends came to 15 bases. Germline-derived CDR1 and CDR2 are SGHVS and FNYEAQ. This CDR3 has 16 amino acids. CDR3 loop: CASSSPGSRAGNTIYF. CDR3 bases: TGTGCCAGCAGCTCCCCTGGGAGTCGTGCTGGAAACACCATATATTTT.

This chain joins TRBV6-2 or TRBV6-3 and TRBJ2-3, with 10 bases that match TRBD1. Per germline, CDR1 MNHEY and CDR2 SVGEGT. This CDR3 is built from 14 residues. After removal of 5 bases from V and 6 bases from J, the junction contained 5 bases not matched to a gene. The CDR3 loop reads CASSKTGGADTQYF. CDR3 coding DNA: TGTGCCAGCAGTAAGACAGGGGGCGCGGATACGCAGTATTTT.

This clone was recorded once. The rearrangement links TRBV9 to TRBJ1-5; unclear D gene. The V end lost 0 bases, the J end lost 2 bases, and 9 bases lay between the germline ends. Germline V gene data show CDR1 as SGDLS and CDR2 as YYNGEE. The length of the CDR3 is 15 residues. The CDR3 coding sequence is TGTGCCAGCAGCGTAGGGGTGGGCCGCAATCAGCCCCAGCATTTT. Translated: CASSVGVGRNQPQHF.

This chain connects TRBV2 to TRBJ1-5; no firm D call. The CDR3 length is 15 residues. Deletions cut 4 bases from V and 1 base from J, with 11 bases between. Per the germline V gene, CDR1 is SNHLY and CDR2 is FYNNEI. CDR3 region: CASSGPGGSNQPQHF. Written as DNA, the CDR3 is TGTGCCAGCAGTGGGCCGGGTGGGAGCAATCAGCCCCAGCATTTT.

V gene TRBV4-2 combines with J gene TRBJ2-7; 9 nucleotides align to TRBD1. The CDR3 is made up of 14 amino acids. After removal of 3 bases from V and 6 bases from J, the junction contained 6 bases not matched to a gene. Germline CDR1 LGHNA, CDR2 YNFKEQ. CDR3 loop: CASSHDRGAGEQYF. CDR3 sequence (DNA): TGTGCCAGCAGCCACGACAGGGGGGCGGGCGAGCAGTACTTC.

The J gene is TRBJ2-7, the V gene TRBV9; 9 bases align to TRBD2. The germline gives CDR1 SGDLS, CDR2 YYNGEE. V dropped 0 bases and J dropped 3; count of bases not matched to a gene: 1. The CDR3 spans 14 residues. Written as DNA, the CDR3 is TGTGCCAGCAGCGTAGCTAGCGGGGACTACGAGCAGTACTTC. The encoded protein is CASSVASGDYEQYF.

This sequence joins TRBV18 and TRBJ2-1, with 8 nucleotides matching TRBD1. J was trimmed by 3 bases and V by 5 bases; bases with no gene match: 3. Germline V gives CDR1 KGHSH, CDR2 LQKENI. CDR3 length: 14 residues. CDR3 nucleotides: TGTGCCAGCTCAGACAGGGGATTCTACAATGAGCAGTTCTTC. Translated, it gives CASSDRGFYNEQFF.

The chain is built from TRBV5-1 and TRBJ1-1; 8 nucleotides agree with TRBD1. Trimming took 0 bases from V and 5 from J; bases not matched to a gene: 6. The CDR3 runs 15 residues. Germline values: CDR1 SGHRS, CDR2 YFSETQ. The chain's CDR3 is CASSLATGGRTEAFF. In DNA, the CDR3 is TGCGCCAGCAGCTTGGCCACAGGGGGTCGGACTGAAGCTTTCTTT. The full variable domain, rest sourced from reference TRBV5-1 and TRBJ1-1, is KAGVTQTPRYLIKTRGQQVTLSCSPISGHRSVSWYQQTPGQGLQFLFEYFSETQRNKGNFPGRFSGRQFSNSRSEMNVSTLELGDSALYLCASSLATGGRTEAFFGQGTRLTVV.

The CDR3 protein is CASRPDRADEQFF. Written as DNA, the CDR3 is TGTGCCAGCAGACCAGACAGGGCCGATGAGCAGTTCTTC. The chain has TRBV28 and TRBJ2-1; TRBD1 matches 7 bases. The CDR3 totals 13 residues. Germline V gene data show CDR1 as MDHEN and CDR2 as SYDVKM. The junction had 7 bases not matched to a gene; V was cut back by 6 bases and J by 8 bases.

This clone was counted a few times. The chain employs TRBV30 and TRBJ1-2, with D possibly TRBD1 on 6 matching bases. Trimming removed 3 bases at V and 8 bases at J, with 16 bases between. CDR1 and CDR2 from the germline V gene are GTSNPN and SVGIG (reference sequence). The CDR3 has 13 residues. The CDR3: CAWSPGQQKGYTF. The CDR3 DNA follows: TGTGCCTGGAGCCCCGGACAGCAAAAGGGCTACACCTTC.

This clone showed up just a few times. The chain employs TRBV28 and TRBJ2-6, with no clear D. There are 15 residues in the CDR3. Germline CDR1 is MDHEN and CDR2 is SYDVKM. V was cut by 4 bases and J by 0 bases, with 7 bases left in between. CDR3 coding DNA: TGTGCCAGCAGTTCCTCAGTCTCTGGGGCCAACGTCCTGACTTTC. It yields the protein CASSSSVSGANVLTF.

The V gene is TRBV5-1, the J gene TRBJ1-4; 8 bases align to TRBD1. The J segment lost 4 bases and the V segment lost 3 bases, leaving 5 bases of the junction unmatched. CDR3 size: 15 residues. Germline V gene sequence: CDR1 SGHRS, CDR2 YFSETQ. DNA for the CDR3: TGCGCCAGCAGCTACCTGGACAGGGATAATGAAAAACTGTTTTTT. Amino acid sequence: CASSYLDRDNEKLFF.

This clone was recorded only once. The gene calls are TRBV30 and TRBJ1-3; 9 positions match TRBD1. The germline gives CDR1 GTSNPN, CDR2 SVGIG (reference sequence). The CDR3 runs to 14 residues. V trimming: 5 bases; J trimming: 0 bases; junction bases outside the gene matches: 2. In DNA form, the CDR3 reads TGTGCCTGGGGGGGACAGGGCTCTGGAAACACCATATATTTT. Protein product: CAWGGQGSGNTIYF.

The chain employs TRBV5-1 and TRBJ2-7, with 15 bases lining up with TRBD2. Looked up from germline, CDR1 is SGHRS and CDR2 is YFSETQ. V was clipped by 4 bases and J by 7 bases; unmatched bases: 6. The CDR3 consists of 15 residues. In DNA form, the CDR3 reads TGCGCCAGCAGCACCGGGACTAGCGGGGGGACTGAGCAGTACTTC. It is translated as CASSTGTSGGTEQYF.

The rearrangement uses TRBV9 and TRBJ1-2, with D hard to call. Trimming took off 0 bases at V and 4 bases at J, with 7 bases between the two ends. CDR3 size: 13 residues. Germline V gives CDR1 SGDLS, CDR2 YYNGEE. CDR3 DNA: TGTGCCAGCAGCGTAGGGAGCAGCTATGGCTACACCTTC. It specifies CASSVGSSYGYTF. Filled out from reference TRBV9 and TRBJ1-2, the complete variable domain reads DSGVTQTPKHLITATGQRVTLRCSPRSGDLSVYWYQQSLDQGLQFLIQYYNGEERAKGNILERFSAQQFPDLHSELNLSSLELGDSALYFCASSVGSSYGYTFGSGTRLTVV.